This T cell receptor (beta chain) was found in a study of CD4 T cells in relation to SARS-CoV-2 and coronaviruses. Findings and limits, study-wide: The cross-reactivity analysis covered only spike protein, not other viral proteins.

CD4+ T cells from unexposed donors were obtained before the COVID-19 pandemic (2011-2018). With respect to this clone: What it recognizes is unknown.

Sequencing was performed with immunoSEQ multiplex PCR; in TCRdb, only in-frame clones are kept and a portion is missing. The sample holds about 59,000 clones, 70% to 90% seen once. The CDR3 runs to 13 residues. V was shortened by 5 bases and J by 6 bases, with 14 bases between the two germline ends. Per the germline V gene, CDR1 is MDHEN and CDR2 is SYDVKM. This chain joins TRBV28 and TRBJ2-7; weak D call: TRBD2 (6 bases). The source of this sequence is a human donor in good health. The specimen sequenced was memory CD4+ T cells from PBMCs. CDR3 DNA sequence: TGTGCCAGCAGTACCCCCCTGGGGGGCGAGCAGTACTTC. Translating gives CASSTPLGGEQYF.